The clone carrying this TCR beta chain was recorded a few times. The data stem from a study of early T cells in non-severe SARS-CoV-2 infection. Study summary: Unpaired chains resulted from sequencing bulk RNA of unsorted whole blood.

TCRdb independently ran MiXCR on the 5' RACE reads; one entry per CDR3 protein. The repertoire has under 85,000 distinct CDR3 sequences, roughly 9.4% of them found once; the top ten carry 5.5% to 7%. This CDR3 region has 13 residues. The germline gives CDR1 SQVTM, CDR2 ANQGSEA. The V end was cut by 7 bases, the J end by 1 base, with 10 bases between. This clonotype originated in an adult who was a healthcare worker with PCR-confirmed SARS-CoV-2 infection or an uninfected control (not recorded which). Sequenced input: whole blood. The chain is built from TRBV29-1 and TRBJ2-2; TRBD1 might be the D (5 bases). The CDR3 protein is CSGGELNTGELFF. The CDR3 bases are TGCAGCGGGGGCGAATTGAACACCGGGGAGCTGTTTTTT.